These 2 T cell receptor beta chains were all obtained from the same sample, sequenced in a study of blood T cell repertoires in COVID-19. Sequenced by immunoSEQ multiplex PCR; TCRdb stores in-frame clones only, minus some. The table has over 90,000 clones, approximately 74% seen once; the top ten hold less than 5%. The specimen was peripheral blood. The receptors were gathered from a man aged 70-80 years with COVID-19, enrolled during active disease.

This clone was observed a single time. V gene TRBV7-6 combines with J gene TRBJ2-6; TRBD1 agrees at 8 bases. Germline assignment: CDR1 SGHVS and CDR2 FNYEAQ. The trim removed 5 bases at V and 3 bases at J, leaving 9 bases unmatched. CDR3 length: 17 residues. CDR3 protein: CASSPWTGLGGANVLTF. CDR3 bases: TGTGCCAGCAGCCCGTGGACAGGGTTGGGTGGGGCCAACGTCCTGACTTTC.

The chain uses TRBV5-6 and TRBJ1-4; D gene unclear. The germline V gene has CDR1 SGHDT and CDR2 YYEEEE. The germline V and J ends were trimmed by 4 bases and 2 bases, with 9 bases remaining between them. The CDR3 contains 14 residues. The CDR3 sequence: CASSTHGTNEKLFF. The CDR3 DNA is TGTGCCAGCAGCACCCACGGGACTAATGAAAAACTGTTTTTT. Combining the CDR3 with reference TRBV5-6 and TRBJ1-4 gives the whole variable domain DAGVTQSPTHLIKTRGQQVTLRCSPKSGHDTVSWYQQALGQGPQFIFQYYEEEERQRGNFPDRFSGHQFPNYSSELNVNALLLGDSALYLCASSTHGTNEKLFFGSGTQLSVL.